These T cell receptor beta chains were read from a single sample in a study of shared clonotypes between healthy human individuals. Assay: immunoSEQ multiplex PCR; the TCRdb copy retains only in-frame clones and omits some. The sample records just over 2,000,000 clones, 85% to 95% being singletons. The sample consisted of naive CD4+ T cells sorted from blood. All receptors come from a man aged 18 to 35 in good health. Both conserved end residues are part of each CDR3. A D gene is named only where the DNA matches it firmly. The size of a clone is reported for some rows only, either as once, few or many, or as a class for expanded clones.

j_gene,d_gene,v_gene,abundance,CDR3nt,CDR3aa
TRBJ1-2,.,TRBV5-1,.,TGCGCCAGCAGCTTGGCCTGGGGGGAGGACTATGGCTACACCTTC,CASSLAWGEDYGYTF
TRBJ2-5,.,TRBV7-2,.,TGTGCCAGCAGCCGGGACTTTCAAGAGACCCAGTACTTC,CASSRDFQETQYF
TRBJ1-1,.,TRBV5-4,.,TGTGCCAGCAGCTTGGCAGGGGTCCCTCTTTTGAACACTGAAGCTTTCTTT,CASSLAGVPLLNTEAFF
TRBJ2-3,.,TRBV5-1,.,TGCGCCAGCAGCTTTGGGATGGAGGCAGATACGCAGTATTTT,CASSFGMEADTQYF
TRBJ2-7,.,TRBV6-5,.,TGTGCCAGCAGCCAGAGCCCCTACGAGCAGTACTTC,CASSQSPYEQYF
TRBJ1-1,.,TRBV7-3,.,TGTGCCAGCGGGCTCACCGGGAACACTGAAGCTTTCTTT,CASGLTGNTEAFF
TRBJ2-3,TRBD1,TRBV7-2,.,TGTGCCAGCAGCGCGTCGGGACAGCGCACAGATACGCAGTATTTT,CASSASGQRTDTQYF
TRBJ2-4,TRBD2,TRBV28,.,TGTGCCAGCAGGAATAGCGGGGGGGACAACATTCAGTACTTC,CASRNSGGDNIQYF
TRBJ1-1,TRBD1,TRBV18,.,TGTGCCAGCTCACCCACCCTACAGGGGTGGGGGAACACTGAAGCTTTCTTT,CASSPTLQGWGNTEAFF
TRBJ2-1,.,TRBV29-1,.,TGCAGCGTCCCGGACAGAGTTGCCTACAATGAGCAGTTCTTC,CSVPDRVAYNEQFF
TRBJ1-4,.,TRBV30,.,TGTGCCTGGGGGGCTAATGAAAAACTGTTTTTT,CAWGANEKLFF
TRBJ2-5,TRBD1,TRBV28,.,TGTGCCAGCAGTTTAGCGACAGGGGGGGGGCTGAGCGAGACCCAGTACTTC,CASSLATGGGLSETQYF
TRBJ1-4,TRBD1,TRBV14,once,TGTGCCAGCAGCCGAATGGGGACAGCGAATGAAAAACTGTTTTTT,CASSRMGTANEKLFF
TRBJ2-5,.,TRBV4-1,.,TGCGCCAGCAGCCGTGACTTTGTATACCAAGAGACCCAGTACTTC,CASSRDFVYQETQYF
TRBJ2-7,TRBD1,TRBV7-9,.,TGTGCCAGCAGCTCATACAGGGGAAGCTCCTACGAGCAGTACTTC,CASSSYRGSSYEQYF
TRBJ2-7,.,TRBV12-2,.,TGTGCAAGTCGCTTATTTCGGCCGATTATGTTCTGCGAGCAGTACTTC,CASRLFRPIMFCEQYF
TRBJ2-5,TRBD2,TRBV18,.,TGTGCCAGCTCACCACCGAGGATAGCGGGAGCACAAGAGACCCAGTACTTC,CASSPPRIAGAQETQYF
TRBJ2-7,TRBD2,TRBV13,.,TGTGCCAGCAGTCCACTAGCGGGAGAGGCTAAGCAGTACTTC,CASSPLAGEAKQYF
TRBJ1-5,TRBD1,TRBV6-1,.,TGTGCCAGCATGAACAGGGGTGATCAGCCCCAGCATTTT,CASMNRGDQPQHF
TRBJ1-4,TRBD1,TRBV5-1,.,TGCGCCAGCAGCACGGGACAGGGGTTATATGAAAAACTGTTTTTT,CASSTGQGLYEKLFF
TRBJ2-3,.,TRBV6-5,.,TGTGCCAGCACGCGCTCCAGCACAGATACGCAGTATTTT,CASTRSSTDTQYF
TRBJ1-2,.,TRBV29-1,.,TGCAGCGTTGAAGACGGGATACAGGTCCCCTATGGCTACACCTTC,CSVEDGIQVPYGYTF
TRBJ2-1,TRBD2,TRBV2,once,TGTGCCAGCAGATCCCGACTAGCGGACAACTACAATGAGCAGTTCTTC,CASRSRLADNYNEQFF
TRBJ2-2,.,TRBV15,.,TGTGCCACCAGGAATAGGGTAGTGGGGACCGGGGAGCTGTTTTTT,CATRNRVVGTGELFF
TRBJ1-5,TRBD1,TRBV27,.,TGTGCCAGCAGTTTGGTAGGACAGGGTTTGCAGCCCCAGCATTTT,CASSLVGQGLQPQHF
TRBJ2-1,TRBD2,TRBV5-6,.,TGTGCCAGCAGCTTGGAGGGACTAGCGGGCTTGGATGAGCAGTTCTTC,CASSLEGLAGLDEQFF
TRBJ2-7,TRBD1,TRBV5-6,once,TGTGCCAGCAGGGACAGGGGGCACTACGAGCAGTACTTC,CASRDRGHYEQYF
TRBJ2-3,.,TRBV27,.,TGTGCCAGCGCGGTAGGGGTAGGTACGCAGTATTTT,CASAVGVGTQYF
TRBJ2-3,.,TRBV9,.,TGTGCCAGCAGCGTCCCAGCCACAGATACGCAGTATTTT,CASSVPATDTQYF
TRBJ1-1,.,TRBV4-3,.,TGCGCCAGCAGTCTAGGGGGGAACACTGAAGCTTTCTTT,CASSLGGNTEAFF
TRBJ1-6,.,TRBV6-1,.,TGTGCCAGCAGTGTTAGGGGAGAGGGTTCACCCCTCCACTTT,CASSVRGEGSPLHF
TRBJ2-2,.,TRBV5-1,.,TGCGCCAGCAGCTTGAACAGCCTGAACACCGGGGAGCTGTTTTTT,CASSLNSLNTGELFF
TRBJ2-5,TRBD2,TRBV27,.,TGTGCCAGCAGTTCGTTGGGACTAGCGGGATGGGAGACCCAGTACTTC,CASSSLGLAGWETQYF
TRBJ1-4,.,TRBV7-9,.,TGTGCCAGCAGCTTAAGGGTCAGCGAAAAACTGTTTTTT,CASSLRVSEKLFF
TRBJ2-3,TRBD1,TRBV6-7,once,TGTGCCAGCACCTACCGGGACAGGGGGTACACAGATACGCAGTATTTT,CASTYRDRGYTDTQYF
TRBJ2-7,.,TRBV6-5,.,TGTGCCAGCAGTTACTCCGGAGCCTACGAGCAGTACTTC,CASSYSGAYEQYF
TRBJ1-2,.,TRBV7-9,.,TGTGCCAGCAGGTCGAAGGTGGACTATGGCTACACCTTC,CASRSKVDYGYTF
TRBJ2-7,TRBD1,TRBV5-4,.,TGTGCCAGCAGCGCGGAACAGGGGAGCCTTTACTACGAGCAGTACTTC,CASSAEQGSLYYEQYF
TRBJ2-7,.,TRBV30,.,TGTGCCTGGGACAGGTTGGGCGAGCAGTACTTC,CAWDRLGEQYF
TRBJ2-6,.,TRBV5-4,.,TGTGCCAGCAGCTTTGTATTTGGGGCCAACGTCCTGACTTTC,CASSFVFGANVLTF
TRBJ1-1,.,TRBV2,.,TGTGCCAGCAGTGGTAGGGGGGACACTGAAGCTTTCTTT,CASSGRGDTEAFF
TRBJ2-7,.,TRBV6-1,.,TGTGCCAGCAGTGGGCAATACGAGCAGTACTTC,CASSGQYEQYF
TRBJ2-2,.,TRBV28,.,TGTGCCAGCAGTTCGGACCGACTAGTTTGGACCGGGGAGCTGTTTTTT,CASSSDRLVWTGELFF
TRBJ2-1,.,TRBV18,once,TGTGCCAGCTCACCATTTTCTAGGGTCAAGAACAATGAGCAGTTCTTC,CASSPFSRVKNNEQFF
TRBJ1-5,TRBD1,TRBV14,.,TGTGCCAGCAGCCCTCCCCGGGACAGGGCCCATCGGGGGGGATCGGGCAATCAGCCCCAGCATTTT,CASSPPRDRAHRGGSGNQPQHF
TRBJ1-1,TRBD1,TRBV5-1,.,TGCGCCAGCAGCCTCCGGACAGGGACATTAAACACTGAAGCTTTCTTT,CASSLRTGTLNTEAFF
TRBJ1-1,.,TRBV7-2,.,TGTGCCAGCAGCTTGGAGGGGGGGCGCAGCACTGAAGCTTTCTTT,CASSLEGGRSTEAFF
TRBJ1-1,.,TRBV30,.,TGTGCCTGGAGACAGGGCTACACTGAAGCTTTCTTT,CAWRQGYTEAFF
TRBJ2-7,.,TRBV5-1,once,TGCGCCAGCGCCGGGGGCGTTGTGCGGGACTACCACGAGCAGTACTTC,CASAGGVVRDYHEQYF
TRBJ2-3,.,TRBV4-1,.,TGCGCCAGCAGCCAAGGGGGGCCTTCCACAGATACGCAGTATTTT,CASSQGGPSTDTQYF
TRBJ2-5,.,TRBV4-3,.,TGCGCCAGCAGCCAAGATGTCGGGAGAGAGACCCAGTACTTC,CASSQDVGRETQYF
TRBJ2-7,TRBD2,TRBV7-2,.,TGTGCCAGCAGCCCTGGGACTAGCGGTTCCTACGAGCAGTACTTC,CASSPGTSGSYEQYF
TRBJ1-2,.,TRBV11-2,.,TGTGCCAGCAGCTCCCCATGGGGGCCGGGCTACACCTTC,CASSSPWGPGYTF
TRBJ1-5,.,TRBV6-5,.,TGTGCCAGCAGCAGGCAAGTAAATCAGCCCCAGCATTTT,CASSRQVNQPQHF